This is a list of T cell receptor beta chains from one sample in a study of blood T cells in healthy people across ages. A single record per CDR3 protein comes from TCRdb applying MiXCR to the 5' RACE reads. The repertoire includes roughly 1.6 million distinct CDR3 sequences, about 31% of them detected once, and approximately 10% sits in the top ten. The sample comprised blood. These receptors were obtained from a woman in her twenties or thirties in good health. Both conserved end residues are trimmed from each CDR3. Fields, in order: CDR3 length, V gene, J gene, CDR3 protein.

12	TRBV5-1	TRBJ2-3	ASSLVGQAETQY
14	TRBV11-2	TRBJ2-1	ASQGGWRLSYNEQF
11	TRBV7-3	TRBJ2-1	VSSPRLSHEQF
14	TRBV18	TRBJ2-3	ASSPPPGLGTDTQY
14	TRBV6-1	TRBJ1-5	ASRTAEAMGNQPRH
13	TRBV5-1	TRBJ2-3	ASSLGGLSTDAQY
13	TRBV7-2	TRBJ1-5	ASSLGGPGGQPQH
16	TRBV4-2	TRBJ2-1	ASSQDSSAGGLGNEQF
12	TRBV20-1	TRBJ2-7	SASGAGGSYEQY
15	TRBV10-3	TRBJ1-2	AISDEHTNQQGIGYT
10	TRBV6-1	TRBJ2-4	ASRGGGPEQY
10	TRBV15	TRBJ2-5	ATSRRRDTQY
13	TRBV18	TRBJ2-5	ASSPRQGEEETQY
14	TRBV30	TRBJ1-5	AWSGTGLSYNQPQH
10	TRBV7-9	TRBJ2-1	AGSLVGREKF
13	TRBV7-9	TRBJ1-2	ASSPKAGGADGYT